Below are 7 T cell receptor beta chains sequenced from a single sample in a study of prognosis after radiotherapy for stage I lung cancer. With two-round multiplex PCR, TCR beta CDR3 sequences were amplified from genomic DNA. The first round of PCR was done with primers that matched each TRBV and TRBJ gene. TCRdb re-called the multiplex PCR reads with MiXCR, one entry per CDR3 protein. The table records 25,000 to 30,000 distinct CDR3 sequences, around 29% of them present only once. Here the sequenced sample was PBMCs, taken before or after stereotactic body radiation therapy (not recorded which). These receptors all come from a donor aged 50 or older with non-small cell lung cancer.

This clonotype was seen repeatedly, ten times or more. The chain couples TRBV2 to TRBJ1-5; 9 bases match TRBD1. Germline CDR1 and CDR2: SNHLY and FYNNEI. The V segment lost 6 bases and the J segment 5 bases; nucleotides outside the gene matches: 5. The CDR3 spans 14 residues. CDR3 residues: CASRRDRGDQPQHF. Here the CDR3 DNA reads TGTGCCAGCAGAAGAGACAGGGGGGATCAGCCCCAGCATTTT.

This clonotype came up many times. This chain uses TRBV28 with TRBJ2-7, with TRBD2 matching 7 bases. Germline-derived CDR1 and CDR2 are MDHEN and SYDVKM. The CDR3 covers 13 residues. The V gene end was trimmed by 5 bases and the J gene end by 5 bases; junction bases not matched to a gene: 6. The CDR3 DNA sequence: TGTGCCAGCAGTCCACCCCGGGGGGACGAGCAGTACTTC. Its protein product is CASSPPRGDEQYF.

Comment on this clonotype: A single base is all that separates this from a far larger clone, so a read error is likely. The CDR3 region has the DNA TGTGCCAGCAAAAGACAGGGGGAGACCCAGTGCTTC. The encoded protein is CASKRQGETQCF. The chain carries TRBV6-2 or TRBV6-3 and TRBJ2-5; TRBD1 aligns across 9 bases. Germline V gene sequence: CDR1 MNHEY, CDR2 SVGEGT. The CDR3 contains 12 residues.

This clonotype was observed many times. The chain links TRBV19 to TRBJ1-4, with D perhaps matching TRBD1 (6 bases). V gave up 0 bases and J gave up 5 bases, with 10 bases separating them. Germline values: CDR1 LNHDA, CDR2 SQIVND (reference sequence). CDR3 length: 15 amino acids. DNA of the CDR3: TGTGCCAGTAGTATAGAGGGGGCTCGGAATGAAAAACTGTTTTTT. This encodes CASSIEGARNEKLFF.

This clonotype was counted ten times or more. This rearrangement joins TRBV30 to TRBJ1-5; the D is unclear. Germline V gene lookup returns CDR1 GTSNPN and CDR2 SVGIG (reference sequence). Between the trimmed V and J ends, which lost 2 bases and 3 bases, there was a span of 8 bases. There are 13 residues in the CDR3. The CDR3 bases are TGTGCCTGGAGTTTACAGAACAATCAGCCCCAGCATTTT. Protein product: CAWSLQNNQPQHF.

This clonotype was recorded at least ten times. The rearrangement uses TRBV6-1 and TRBJ2-7, with 8 positions matching TRBD1. This CDR3 is 14 amino acids long. Trimming at V came to 7 bases and at J to 5 bases, leaving 10 bases not matched to a gene. The germline V gene encodes CDR1 MNHNS and CDR2 SASEGT. As DNA, the CDR3 is TGTGCCAGCACCCCGGACAGGGTTTCCCACGAGCAGTACTTC. Its translation is CASTPDRVSHEQYF.

This clonotype was seen at least ten times. V usage is TRBV7-9 and J usage is TRBJ2-5; 9 bases line up with TRBD1. J gave up 3 bases and V 4 bases, and 12 bases lay outside the gene matches. CDR1 and CDR2 from the germline V gene are SEHNR and FQNEAQ (reference sequence). The CDR3 has 17 residues. The CDR3 DNA reads as TGTGCCAGCAGCTCACCCCCGCAGGACAGGGGAAAAGAGACCCAGTACTTC. Translation: CASSSPPQDRGKETQYF. Filled out from reference TRBV7-9 and TRBJ2-5, the complete variable domain reads DTGVSQNPRHKITKRGQNVTFRCDPISEHNRLYWYRQTLGQGPEFLTYFQNEAQLEKSRLLSDRFSAERPKGSFSTLEIQRTEQGDSAMYLCASSSPPQDRGKETQYFGPGTRLLVL.